This TCR beta chain was captured by sequencing in a study of stem cell transplantation in POMP-related autoinflammatory disease. Study context: Defective thymoproteasomes were hypothesized to impair CD8+ T-cell positive selection. Findings and limits, study-wide: Across all analyzed T-cell subsets, patients with PRAID tended toward reduced diversity and increased clonality.

PRAID featured prominent immunodeficiency. A word on this clone: What it recognizes is unknown.

Clones were read by immunoSEQ multiplex PCR, and TCRdb kept only the in-frame ones, dropping some. The data contain more than 20,000 clones, 75% to 90% of them singletons. V was trimmed by 7 bases and J by 10 bases, leaving 22 bases between them. This CDR3 comprises 14 residues. CDR1 is MNHNS, CDR2 SASEGT, per germline. The sample here was CD4+ T cells from PBMCs, taken before stem cell transplantation. This rearrangement joins TRBV6-1 to TRBJ1-1, with D possibly matching TRBD1 (6 bases). The origin of this receptor is a human donor with POMP-related autoinflammation and immune dysregulation (PRAID). CDR3 protein: CASTEVLVGGRAFF. CDR3 DNA sequence: TGTGCCAGCACCGAGGTGTTGGTCGGGGGCCGAGCTTTCTTT.